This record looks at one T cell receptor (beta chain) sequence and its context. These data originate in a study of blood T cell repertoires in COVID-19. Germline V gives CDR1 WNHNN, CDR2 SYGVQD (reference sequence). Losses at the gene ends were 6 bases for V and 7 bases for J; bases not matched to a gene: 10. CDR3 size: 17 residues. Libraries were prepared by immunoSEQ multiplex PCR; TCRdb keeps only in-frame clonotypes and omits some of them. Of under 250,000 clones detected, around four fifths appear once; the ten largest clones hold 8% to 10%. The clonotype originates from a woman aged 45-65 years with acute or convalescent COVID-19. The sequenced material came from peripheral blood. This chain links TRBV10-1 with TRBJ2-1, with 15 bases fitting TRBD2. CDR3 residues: CASSPTYGTSGRNEQFF. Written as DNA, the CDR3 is TGCGCCAGCAGCCCCACTTACGGGACTAGCGGGAGGAATGAGCAGTTCTTC.